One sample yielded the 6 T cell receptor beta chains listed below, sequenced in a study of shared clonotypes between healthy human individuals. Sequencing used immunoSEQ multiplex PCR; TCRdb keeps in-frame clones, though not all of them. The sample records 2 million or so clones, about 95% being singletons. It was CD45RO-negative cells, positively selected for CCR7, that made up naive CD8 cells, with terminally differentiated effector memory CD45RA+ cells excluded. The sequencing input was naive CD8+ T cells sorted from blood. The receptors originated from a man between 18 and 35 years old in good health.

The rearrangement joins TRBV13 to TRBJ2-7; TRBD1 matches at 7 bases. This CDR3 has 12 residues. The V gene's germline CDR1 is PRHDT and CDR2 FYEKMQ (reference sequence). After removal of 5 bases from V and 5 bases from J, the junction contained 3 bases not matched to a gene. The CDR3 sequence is CASSQDRDEQYF. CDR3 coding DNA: TGTGCCAGCAGCCAAGACAGGGACGAGCAGTACTTC. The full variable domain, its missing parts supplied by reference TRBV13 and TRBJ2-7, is AAGVIQSPRHLIKEKRETATLKCYPIPRHDTVYWYQQGPGQDPQFLISFYEKMQSDKGSIPDRFSAQQFSDYHSELNMSSLELGDSALYFCASSQDRDEQYFGPGTRLTVT.

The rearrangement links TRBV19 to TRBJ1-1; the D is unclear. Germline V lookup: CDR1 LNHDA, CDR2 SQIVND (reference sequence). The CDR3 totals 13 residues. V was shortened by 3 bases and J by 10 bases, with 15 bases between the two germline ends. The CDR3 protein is CASSITAFGVAFF. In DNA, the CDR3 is TGTGCCAGTAGTATTACGGCCTTCGGAGTAGCTTTCTTT.

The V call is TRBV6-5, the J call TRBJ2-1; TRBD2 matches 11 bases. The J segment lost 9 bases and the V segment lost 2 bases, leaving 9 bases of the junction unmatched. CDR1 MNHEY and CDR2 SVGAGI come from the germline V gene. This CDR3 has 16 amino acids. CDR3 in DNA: TGTGCCAGCAGTTACCGGCAAACTAGCGGGAGCATTGAGCAGTTCTTC. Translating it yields CASSYRQTSGSIEQFF.

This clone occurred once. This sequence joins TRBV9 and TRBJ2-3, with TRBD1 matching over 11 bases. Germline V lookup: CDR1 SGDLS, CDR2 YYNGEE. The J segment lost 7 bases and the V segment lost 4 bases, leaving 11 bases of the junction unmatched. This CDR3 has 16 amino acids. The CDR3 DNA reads TGTGCCAGCAGCCCCCCGGGACAGGGGGTTTTAAATACGCAGTATTTT. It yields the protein CASSPPGQGVLNTQYF.

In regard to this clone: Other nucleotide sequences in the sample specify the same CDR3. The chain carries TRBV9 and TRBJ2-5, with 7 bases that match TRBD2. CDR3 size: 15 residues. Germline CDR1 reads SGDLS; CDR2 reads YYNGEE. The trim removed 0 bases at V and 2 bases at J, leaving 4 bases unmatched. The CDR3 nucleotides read TGTGCCAGCAGCGTAGGCGGGGGATCACAAGAGACCCAGTACTTC. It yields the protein CASSVGGGSQETQYF.

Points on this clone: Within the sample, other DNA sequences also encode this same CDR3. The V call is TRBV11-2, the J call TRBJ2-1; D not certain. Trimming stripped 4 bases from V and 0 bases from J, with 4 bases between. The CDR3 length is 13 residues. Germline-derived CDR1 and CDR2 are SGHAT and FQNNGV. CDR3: CASSSSSYNEQFF. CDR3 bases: TGTGCCAGCAGCTCCAGCTCCTACAATGAGCAGTTCTTC.